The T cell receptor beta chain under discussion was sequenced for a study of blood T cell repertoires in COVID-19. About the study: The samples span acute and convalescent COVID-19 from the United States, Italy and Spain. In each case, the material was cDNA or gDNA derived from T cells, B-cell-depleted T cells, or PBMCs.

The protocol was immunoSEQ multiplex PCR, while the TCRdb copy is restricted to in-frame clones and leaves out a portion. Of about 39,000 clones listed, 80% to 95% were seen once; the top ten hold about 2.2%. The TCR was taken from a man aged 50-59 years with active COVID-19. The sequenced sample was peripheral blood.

In DNA, the CDR3 is TGTGCCAGCAGTTATAGCGGGAGGGCCACCGGGGAGCTGTTTTTT. This codes for CASSYSGRATGELFF. J is TRBJ2-2 and V is TRBV6-5; 11 bases are a match to TRBD2. The V segment lost 3 bases and the J segment 4 bases; nucleotides outside the gene matches: 1. Germline CDR1 is MNHEY and CDR2 is SVGAGI. CDR3 length: 15 residues.